This TCR beta chain was sequenced for a study of Graves' ophthalmopathy and Graves' hyperthyroidism. RNA transcripts were the template, and TCR beta CDR3 regions were amplified from them. HTBI primers served in a first-round RT-PCR, which a second-round multiplex PCR followed. Each CDR3 protein is one row after TCRdb ran MiXCR on the multiplex PCR reads. The top ten hold approximately 12% of the sample, which has around 1,200,000 distinct CDR3 sequences, about 40% seen once. This clonotype was seen repeatedly, ten times or more. The antigen remains undetermined. Deletions cut 2 bases from V and 0 bases from J, with 5 bases between. CDR1 is DFQATT, CDR2 SNEGSKA, per germline (reference sequence). The length of the CDR3 is 13 residues. General study points: Blood also held most thyroid clonotypes expanded above 0.001 frequency.

Specimen: peripheral blood or thyroid tissue (not recorded which). The clonotype originates from an adult man with Graves' hyperthyroidism. The chain recombines TRBV20-1 with TRBJ1-5; D remains unclear. The CDR3 loop is CSARPLSNQPQHF. The DNA for the CDR3 is TGCAGTGCTAGACCACTTAGCAATCAGCCCCAGCATTTT.